These 12 T cell receptor beta chains originate from one sample sequenced in a study of shared clonotypes between healthy human individuals. Assay used: immunoSEQ multiplex PCR; TCRdb lists only in-frame clones, some missing. Here the sample spans approximately 320,000 clones, more than 75% being singletons. The sample was memory CD8+ T cells sorted from blood. Subset noted: CD45RO+ cells pooled with CCR7-negative TemRA cells. The source is a young man in good health.

This chain uses TRBV4-2 with TRBJ1-2, with TRBD1 as a possible D gene (6 bases). Germline values: CDR1 LGHNA, CDR2 YNFKEQ. The CDR3 runs to 15 residues. Trimming shortened V by 0 bases and J by 2 bases, and 10 bases separated the two germline ends. The CDR3 DNA reads TGTGCCAGCAGCCAAGATGGGGGCGGGAACTATGGCTACACCTTC. This codes for CASSQDGGGNYGYTF.

The chain uses TRBV5-1 and TRBJ2-7; D perhaps matches TRBD2 (6 bases). The CDR3 is 14 amino acids. V lost 2 bases, J lost 3 bases, and 12 bases lay in between. Per the germline V gene, CDR1 is SGHRS and CDR2 is YFSETQ. The chain's CDR3 is CASSFRAGNYEQYF. For the CDR3, the DNA is TGCGCCAGCAGCTTCCGGGCGGGAAACTACGAGCAGTACTTC.

The chain is built from TRBV10-2 and TRBJ2-1, with 9 bases matching TRBD2. Germline V lookup: CDR1 WSHSY, CDR2 SAAADI. V was clipped by 2 bases and J by 5 bases; unmatched bases: 4. CDR3 length: 15 amino acids. The CDR3 sequence is CASSEASGKNNEQFF. The CDR3 DNA reads TGCGCCAGCAGTGAGGCTAGCGGGAAAAACAATGAGCAGTTCTTC.

The chain recombines TRBV7-9 with TRBJ2-1; 7 positions agree with TRBD1. The germline gives CDR1 SEHNR, CDR2 FQNEAQ (reference sequence). The CDR3 is 19 residues long. Trimming cost V 5 bases and J 0 bases; bases outside gene matches: 16. The CDR3 DNA reads as TGTGCCAGCAGCCCCTCGGGGACAGTCGTCAAAAGCTCCTACAATGAGCAGTTCTTC. Amino acid sequence: CASSPSGTVVKSSYNEQFF.

The chain is built from TRBV4-3 and TRBJ2-4; 10 bases map to TRBD2. J gave up 6 bases and V 0 bases, and 5 bases lay outside the gene matches. Per germline, CDR1 LGHNA and CDR2 YSLEER. The CDR3 length is 16 residues. CDR3 in amino acids: CASSQDKRTSGNIQYF. The CDR3 bases are TGCGCCAGCAGCCAAGATAAGAGGACTAGCGGAAACATTCAGTACTTC.

The chain links TRBV7-2 to TRBJ2-7; TRBD1 aligns across 9 bases. The CDR3 sequence is 14 residues long. Germline loops: CDR1 SGHTA, CDR2 FQGNSA. Germline trimming cut 3 bases from V and 4 bases from J; bases unmatched to any gene: 4. DNA of the CDR3: TGTGCCAGCAGCTTCAACAGGGGGCCGTACGAGCAGTACTTC. Translation gives CASSFNRGPYEQYF.

The chain has TRBV6-5 and TRBJ2-1; D is uncertain. From germline, CDR1 is MNHEY and CDR2 SVGAGI. The CDR3 is 13 amino acids. V lost 4 bases, J lost 2 bases, and 6 bases lay in between. Here the CDR3 DNA reads TGTGCCAGCAGTTTAGGACCCTACAATGAGCAGTTCTTC. Amino acid sequence: CASSLGPYNEQFF.

In the case of this clone: Other DNA sequences within the sample encode an identical CDR3. The chain links TRBV5-6 to TRBJ2-1; D not certain. Germline loops: CDR1 SGHDT, CDR2 YYEEEE. The CDR3 length is 13 residues. Trimming left V 0 bases short and J 5 bases short, with 6 bases between. CDR3 region: CASSLGPNNEQFF. DNA for the CDR3: TGTGCCAGCAGCTTGGGACCAAACAATGAGCAGTTCTTC.

This rearrangement joins TRBV6-5 to TRBJ2-7, with D possibly being TRBD1 (6 bases). The germline V gene encodes CDR1 MNHEY and CDR2 SVGAGI. The V end lost 3 bases, the J end lost 3 bases, and 18 bases lay between the germline ends. This CDR3 comprises 16 residues. The CDR3 nucleotides are TGTGCCAGCAGTTATGGTCCGTTTTCGACAGGCTACGAGCAGTACTTC. Residues: CASSYGPFSTGYEQYF.

The chain recombines TRBV5-6 with TRBJ1-2; a possible D gene is TRBD1 (5 bases). V lost 4 bases and J 0 bases, leaving 16 bases between the germline ends. The CDR3 consists of 16 residues. Germline lookup yields CDR1 SGHDT and CDR2 YYEEEE. The CDR3 sequence: CASSLVRQGTNYGYTF. CDR3 DNA: TGTGCCAGCAGCCTGGTGCGGCAGGGCACTAACTATGGCTACACCTTC.

The gene calls are TRBV15 and TRBJ1-6; TRBD1 might be the D (6 bases). The germline V gene has CDR1 LNHNV and CDR2 YYDKDF (reference sequence). The CDR3 extends over 15 amino acids. V was shortened by 3 bases and J by 7 bases, with 13 bases between the two germline ends. DNA for the CDR3: TGTGCCACCAGCAGTGCGACAGGTATAAATTCACCCCTCCACTTT. It specifies CATSSATGINSPLHF.

The chain joins TRBV7-8 to TRBJ1-2; perhaps TRBD1 as D (5 bases). CDR1 and CDR2 (germline): SGHVS, FQNEAQ. Trimming removed 6 bases from V and 8 bases from J, with 22 bases in between. This CDR3 spans 15 amino acids. The CDR3 spells CASSQMQGAGDGYTF. The CDR3 DNA reads TGTGCCAGCAGTCAAATGCAGGGCGCTGGAGACGGCTACACCTTC.